Below, one T cell receptor beta chain is given with its context. The data belong to a study of cytomegalovirus exposure and HLA in healthy donors. The germline V and J ends were trimmed by 5 bases and 2 bases, with 13 bases remaining between them. The CDR3 contains 13 residues. Germline V lookup: CDR1 GTSNPN, CDR2 SVGIG (reference sequence). PCR used 60 Vbeta primers and 13 Jbeta primers. Only in-frame clones appear in the TCRdb table, and some are missing; sequencing was by immunoSEQ multiplex PCR. This sample carries about 120,000 clones, about 79% of them seen once, and the ten largest clones take approximately 2.2%.

The TCR was taken from a human donor in good health. The chain has TRBV30 and TRBJ2-7, with D perhaps matching TRBD2 (6 bases). Sample: PBMCs. The CDR3 protein is CAWAVAAPYEQYF. The CDR3 bases are TGTGCCTGGGCCGTAGCGGCACCCTACGAGCAGTACTTC.